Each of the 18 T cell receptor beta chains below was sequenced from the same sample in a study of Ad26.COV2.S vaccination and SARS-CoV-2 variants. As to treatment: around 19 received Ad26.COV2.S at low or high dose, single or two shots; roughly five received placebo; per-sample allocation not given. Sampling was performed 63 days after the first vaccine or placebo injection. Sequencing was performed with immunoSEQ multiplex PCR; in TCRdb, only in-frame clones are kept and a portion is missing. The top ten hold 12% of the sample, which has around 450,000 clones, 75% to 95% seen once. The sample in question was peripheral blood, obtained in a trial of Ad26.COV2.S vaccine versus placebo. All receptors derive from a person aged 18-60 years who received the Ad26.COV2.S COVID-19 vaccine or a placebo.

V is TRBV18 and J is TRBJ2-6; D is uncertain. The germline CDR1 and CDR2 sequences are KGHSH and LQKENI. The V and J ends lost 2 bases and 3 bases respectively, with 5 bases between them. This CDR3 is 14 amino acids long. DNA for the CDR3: TGTGCCAGCTCACCAAGCGTTGGGGCCAACGTCCTGACTTTC. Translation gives CASSPSVGANVLTF.

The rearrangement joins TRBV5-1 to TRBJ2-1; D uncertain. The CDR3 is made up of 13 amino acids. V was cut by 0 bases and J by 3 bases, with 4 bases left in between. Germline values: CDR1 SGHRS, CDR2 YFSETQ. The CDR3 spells CASSLVDYNEQFF. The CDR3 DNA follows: TGCGCCAGCAGCTTGGTGGACTACAATGAGCAGTTCTTC.

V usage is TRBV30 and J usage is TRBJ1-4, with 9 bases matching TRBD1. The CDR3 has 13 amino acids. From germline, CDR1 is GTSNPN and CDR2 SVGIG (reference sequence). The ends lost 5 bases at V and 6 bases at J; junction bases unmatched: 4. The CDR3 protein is CAWGTGSDEKLFF. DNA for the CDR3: TGTGCCTGGGGGACAGGGTCGGATGAAAAACTGTTTTTT.

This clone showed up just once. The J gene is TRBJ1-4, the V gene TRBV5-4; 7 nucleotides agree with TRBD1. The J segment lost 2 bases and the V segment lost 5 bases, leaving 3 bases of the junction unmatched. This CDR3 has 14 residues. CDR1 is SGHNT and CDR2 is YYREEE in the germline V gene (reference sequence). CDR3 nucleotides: TGTGCCAGCAGATCCAGGGGGACTAATGAAAAACTGTTTTTT. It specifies CASRSRGTNEKLFF.

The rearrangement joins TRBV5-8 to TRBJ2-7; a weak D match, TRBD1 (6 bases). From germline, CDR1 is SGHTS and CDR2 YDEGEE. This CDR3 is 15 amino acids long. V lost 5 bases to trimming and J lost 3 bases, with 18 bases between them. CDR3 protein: CASRTIRGWSYEQYF. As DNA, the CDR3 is TGTGCCAGCAGAACCATCAGGGGTTGGAGCTACGAGCAGTACTTC.

The DNA of the CDR3 is TGCGCCAGCAGCCAAGGGACTGGGATGGGCAACTATGGCTACACCTTC. This encodes CASSQGTGMGNYGYTF. The chain joins TRBV4-1 to TRBJ1-2; D unclear. Trimming stripped 1 base from V and 2 bases from J, with 14 bases between. CDR3 length: 16 residues. Looked up from germline, CDR1 is MGHRA and CDR2 is YSYEKL.

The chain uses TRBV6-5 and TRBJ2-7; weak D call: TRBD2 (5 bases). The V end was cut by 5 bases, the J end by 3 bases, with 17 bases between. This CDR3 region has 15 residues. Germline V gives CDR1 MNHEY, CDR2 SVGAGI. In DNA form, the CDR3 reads TGTGCCAGCAGTCTTTTTGGCCGAGGAGGCTACGAGCAGTACTTC. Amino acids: CASSLFGRGGYEQYF.

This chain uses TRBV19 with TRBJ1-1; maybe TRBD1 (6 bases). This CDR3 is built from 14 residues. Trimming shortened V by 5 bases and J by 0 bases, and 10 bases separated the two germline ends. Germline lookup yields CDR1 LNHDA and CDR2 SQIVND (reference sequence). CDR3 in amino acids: CASSLGHLNTEAFF. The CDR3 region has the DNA TGTGCCAGTAGTTTGGGACACCTGAACACTGAAGCTTTCTTT. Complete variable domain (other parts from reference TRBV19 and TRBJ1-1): DGGITQSPKYLFRKEGQNVTLSCEQNLNHDAMYWYRQDPGQGLRLIYYSQIVNDFQKGDIAEGYSVSREKKESFPLTVTSAQKNPTAFYLCASSLGHLNTEAFFGQGTRLTVV.

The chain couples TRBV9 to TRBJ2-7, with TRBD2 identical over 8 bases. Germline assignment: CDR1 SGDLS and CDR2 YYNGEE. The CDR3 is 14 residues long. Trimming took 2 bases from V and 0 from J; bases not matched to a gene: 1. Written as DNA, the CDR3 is TGTGCCAGCAGCGTTCTAGCGGGCTCCTACGAGCAGTACTTC. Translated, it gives CASSVLAGSYEQYF.

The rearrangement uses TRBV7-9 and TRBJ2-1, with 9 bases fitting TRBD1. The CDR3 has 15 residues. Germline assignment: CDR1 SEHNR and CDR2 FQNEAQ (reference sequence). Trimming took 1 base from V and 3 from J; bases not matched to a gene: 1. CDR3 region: CASSLGTGVYNEQFF. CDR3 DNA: TGTGCCAGCAGCTTAGGGACAGGGGTCTACAATGAGCAGTTCTTC.

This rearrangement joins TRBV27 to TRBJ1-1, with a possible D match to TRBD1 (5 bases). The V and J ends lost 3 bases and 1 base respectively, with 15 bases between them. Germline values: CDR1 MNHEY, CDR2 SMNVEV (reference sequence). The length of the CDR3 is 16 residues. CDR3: CASSFHGGFRNTEAFF. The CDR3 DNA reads TGTGCCAGCAGTTTCCATGGGGGTTTTCGGAACACTGAAGCTTTCTTT.

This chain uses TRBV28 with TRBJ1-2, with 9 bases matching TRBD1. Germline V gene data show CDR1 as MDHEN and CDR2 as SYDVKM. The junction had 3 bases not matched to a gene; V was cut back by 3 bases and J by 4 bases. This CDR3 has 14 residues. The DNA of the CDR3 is TGTGCCAGCAGTTTGGGACAGGGCAGCTATGGCTACACCTTC. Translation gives CASSLGQGSYGYTF.

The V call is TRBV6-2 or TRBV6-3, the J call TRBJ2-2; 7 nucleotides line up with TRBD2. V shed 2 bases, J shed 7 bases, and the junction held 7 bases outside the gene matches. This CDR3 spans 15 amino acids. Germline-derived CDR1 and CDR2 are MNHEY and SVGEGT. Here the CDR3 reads CASSYIREADGELFF. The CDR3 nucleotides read TGTGCCAGCAGTTACATTCGGGAGGCGGACGGGGAGCTGTTTTTT.

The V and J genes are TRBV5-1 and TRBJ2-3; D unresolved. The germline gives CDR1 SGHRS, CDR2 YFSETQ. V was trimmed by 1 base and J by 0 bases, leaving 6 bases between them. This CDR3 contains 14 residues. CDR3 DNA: TGCGCCAGCAGCTTGAGCACCAGCACAGATACGCAGTATTTT. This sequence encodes CASSLSTSTDTQYF.

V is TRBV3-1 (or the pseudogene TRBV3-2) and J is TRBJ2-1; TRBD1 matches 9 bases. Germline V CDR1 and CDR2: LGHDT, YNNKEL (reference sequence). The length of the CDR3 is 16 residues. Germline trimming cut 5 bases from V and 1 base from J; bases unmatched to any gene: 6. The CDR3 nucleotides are TGTGCCAGCAGCTATGACAGGGGGTCATCCTACAATGAGCAGTTCTTC. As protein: CASSYDRGSSYNEQFF.

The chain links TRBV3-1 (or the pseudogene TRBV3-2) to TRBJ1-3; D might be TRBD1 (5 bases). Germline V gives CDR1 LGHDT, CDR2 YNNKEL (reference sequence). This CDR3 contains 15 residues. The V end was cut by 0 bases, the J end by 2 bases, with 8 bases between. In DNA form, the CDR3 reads TGTGCCAGCAGCCAAGAGGGGGGAACTGGAAACACCATATATTTT. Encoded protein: CASSQEGGTGNTIYF.

The CDR3 loop reads CATSRGYQGEAFF. For the CDR3, the DNA is TGTGCCACCAGCAGAGGTTACCAGGGTGAAGCTTTCTTT. The chain uses TRBV15 and TRBJ1-1; D possibly corresponds to TRBD1 (5 bases). Per the germline V gene, CDR1 is LNHNV and CDR2 is YYDKDF (reference sequence). Trimming cost V 1 base and J 7 bases, with 10 bases left between them. This CDR3 has 13 residues.

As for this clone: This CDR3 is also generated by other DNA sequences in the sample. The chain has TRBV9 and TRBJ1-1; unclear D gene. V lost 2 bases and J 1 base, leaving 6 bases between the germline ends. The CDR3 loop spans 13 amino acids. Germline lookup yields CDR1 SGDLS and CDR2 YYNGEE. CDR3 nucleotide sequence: TGTGCCAGCAGCGTGGGAACGAACACTGAAGCTTTCTTT. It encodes CASSVGTNTEAFF.